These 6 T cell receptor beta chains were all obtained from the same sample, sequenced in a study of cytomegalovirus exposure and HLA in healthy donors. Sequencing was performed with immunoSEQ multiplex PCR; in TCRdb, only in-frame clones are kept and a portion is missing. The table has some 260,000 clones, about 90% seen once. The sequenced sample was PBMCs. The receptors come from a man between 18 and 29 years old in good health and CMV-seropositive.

CDR3 sequence: CSVGNGPYEQYF. CDR3 sequence (DNA): TGCAGCGTTGGAAACGGTCCCTACGAGCAGTACTTC. The chain carries TRBV29-1 and TRBJ2-7; D call uncertain. From germline, CDR1 is SQVTM and CDR2 ANQGSEA. The CDR3 is made up of 12 amino acids. V was cut by 4 bases and J by 2 bases, with 9 bases left in between.

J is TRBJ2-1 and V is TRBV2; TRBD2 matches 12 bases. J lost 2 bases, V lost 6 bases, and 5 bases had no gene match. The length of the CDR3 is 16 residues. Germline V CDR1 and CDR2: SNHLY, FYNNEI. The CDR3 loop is CASSDGTSGPYNEQFF. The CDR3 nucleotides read TGTGCCAGCAGCGATGGGACTAGCGGGCCCTACAATGAGCAGTTCTTC.

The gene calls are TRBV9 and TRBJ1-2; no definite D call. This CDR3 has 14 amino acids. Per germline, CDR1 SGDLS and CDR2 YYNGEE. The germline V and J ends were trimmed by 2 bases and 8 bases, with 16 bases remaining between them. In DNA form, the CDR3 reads TGTGCCAGCAGCGTGGGCCGATCTTTATCCGGCTACACCTTC. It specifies CASSVGRSLSGYTF. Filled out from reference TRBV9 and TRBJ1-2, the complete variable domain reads DSGVTQTPKHLITATGQRVTLRCSPRSGDLSVYWYQQSLDQGLQFLIQYYNGEERAKGNILERFSAQQFPDLHSELNLSSLELGDSALYFCASSVGRSLSGYTFGSGTRLTVV.

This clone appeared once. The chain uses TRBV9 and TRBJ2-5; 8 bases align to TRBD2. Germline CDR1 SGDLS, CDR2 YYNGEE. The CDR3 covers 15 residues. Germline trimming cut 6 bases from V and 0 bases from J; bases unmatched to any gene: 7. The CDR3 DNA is TGTGCCAGCACCGTGGGACTAGTTTACCAAGAGACCCAGTACTTC. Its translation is CASTVGLVYQETQYF.

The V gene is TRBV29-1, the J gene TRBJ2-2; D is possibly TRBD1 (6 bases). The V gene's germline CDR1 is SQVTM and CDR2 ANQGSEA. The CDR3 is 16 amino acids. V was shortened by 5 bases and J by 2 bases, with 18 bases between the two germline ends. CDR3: CSVSGGRGTNTGELFF. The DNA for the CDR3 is TGCAGCGTTAGTGGGGGCAGGGGCACCAACACCGGGGAGCTGTTTTTT.

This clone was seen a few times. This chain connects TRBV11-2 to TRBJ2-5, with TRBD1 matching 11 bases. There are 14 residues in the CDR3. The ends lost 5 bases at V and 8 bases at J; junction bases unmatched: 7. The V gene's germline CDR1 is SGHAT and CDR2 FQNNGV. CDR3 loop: CASSGEGQGVTQYF. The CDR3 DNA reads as TGTGCCAGCAGCGGAGAGGGACAGGGGGTAACCCAGTACTTC.